A single sample is the source of the 18 T cell receptor beta chains below, sequenced in a study of T cell responses to AZD1222 COVID-19 vaccine. The data were produced by immunoSEQ multiplex PCR, yet TCRdb's version contains in-frame clones alone and is incomplete. The sample holds 64,000 or so clones; 84% are singletons and the top ten take around 7.3%. The sample was peripheral blood, taken on day 0 of AZD1222 vaccination. The receptor set was obtained from an adult in good health.

The chain employs TRBV7-2 and TRBJ2-7; unclear D gene. CDR3 length: 12 amino acids. CDR1 SGHTA and CDR2 FQGNSA come from the germline V gene. V was trimmed by 5 bases and J by 4 bases, leaving 9 bases between them. The CDR3 coding sequence is TGTGCCAGCAGCGCTCCTTGGTACGAGCAGTACTTC. This codes for CASSAPWYEQYF.

This clone was counted only a few times. This chain joins TRBV7-2 and TRBJ2-1; D is undetermined. V dropped 5 bases and J dropped 8 bases, with 13 bases sitting between them. The CDR3 is 13 residues long. Germline V lookup: CDR1 SGHTA, CDR2 FQGNSA. The CDR3 DNA is TGTGCCAGCAGCATAACCCTGGACCATGAGCAGTTCTTC. This encodes CASSITLDHEQFF.

V gene TRBV7-8 combines with J gene TRBJ1-1; D is uncertain. The ends were cut back, 3 bases at V and 1 base at J, with 15 bases in the middle. CDR1 is SGHVS and CDR2 is FQNEAQ in the germline V gene. The CDR3 runs to 16 residues. CDR3 in amino acids: CASSLAGWAENTEAFF. The CDR3 DNA sequence: TGTGCCAGCAGCTTGGCGGGTTGGGCAGAGAACACTGAAGCTTTCTTT.

This chain links TRBV30 with TRBJ2-3; 12 bases match TRBD2. From germline, CDR1 is GTSNPN and CDR2 SVGIG (reference sequence). V lost 5 bases, J lost 0 bases, and 3 bases stayed unmatched. There are 15 residues in the CDR3. CDR3 sequence reads: CAWAGTSGSTDTQYF. The CDR3, as DNA: TGTGCCTGGGCGGGGACTAGCGGGAGCACAGATACGCAGTATTTT.

The chain joins TRBV11-2 to TRBJ1-2, with 11 bases fitting TRBD1. The CDR3 runs 16 residues. Germline V lookup: CDR1 SGHAT, CDR2 FQNNGV. V gave up 5 bases and J gave up 7 bases; unmatched junction bases: 12. The CDR3 DNA follows: TGTGCCAGCAGCACCCCGGGTGGGACAGGGGGATTTGGCTACACCTTC. This gives the protein CASSTPGGTGGFGYTF.

V usage is TRBV29-1 and J usage is TRBJ2-2; 7 positions agree with TRBD1. This CDR3 region has 14 residues. The junction had 4 bases not matched to a gene; V was cut back by 2 bases and J by 4 bases. In germline, CDR1 is SQVTM, CDR2 ANQGSEA. The chain's CDR3 is CSVERSGGTGELFF. CDR3 nucleotides: TGCAGCGTTGAAAGGTCAGGGGGCACCGGGGAGCTGTTTTTT.

The rearrangement joins TRBV4-3 to TRBJ1-6; D may be TRBD1 (6 bases). The germline V gene has CDR1 LGHNA and CDR2 YSLEER. V lost 0 bases to trimming and J lost 8 bases, with 11 bases between them. The CDR3 sequence is 15 residues long. CDR3 in DNA: TGCGCCAGCAGCCAAGAAGGTAACAGGGATTCACCCCTCCACTTT. Translating it yields CASSQEGNRDSPLHF.

J is TRBJ2-2 and V is TRBV12-3 or TRBV12-4; D gene unclear. V was shortened by 3 bases and J by 4 bases, with 3 bases between the two germline ends. There are 12 residues in the CDR3. The CDR3 spells CASSFITGELFF. Written as DNA, the CDR3 is TGTGCCAGCAGTTTCATCACCGGGGAGCTGTTTTTT.

The gene calls are TRBV19 and TRBJ1-5; tentatively, D is TRBD1 (5 bases). Germline CDR1 reads LNHDA; CDR2 reads SQIVND (reference sequence). Trimming removed 0 bases at V and 3 bases at J, with 9 bases between. This CDR3 region has 15 residues. The CDR3 nucleotides are TGTGCCAGTAGTATAGAAGGGGTCCCCAATCAGCCCCAGCATTTT. It specifies CASSIEGVPNQPQHF.

The chain joins TRBV6-5 to TRBJ1-5; 8 bases map to TRBD1. Germline V CDR1 and CDR2: MNHEY, SVGAGI. CDR3 length equals 15 residues. Trimming at V came to 4 bases and at J to 5 bases, leaving 7 bases not matched to a gene. Here the CDR3 reads CASSFAQGAHQPQHF. In DNA form, the CDR3 reads TGTGCCAGCAGTTTCGCGCAGGGGGCCCATCAGCCCCAGCATTTT.

CDR3 DNA sequence: TGTGCCAGCAGCCCGACAGGGTACACTGAAGCTTTCTTT. Residues: CASSPTGYTEAFF. This chain joins TRBV12-3 or TRBV12-4 and TRBJ1-1, with 7 bases fitting TRBD1. This CDR3 spans 13 amino acids. Losses at the gene ends were 6 bases for V and 3 bases for J; bases not matched to a gene: 4.

The V call is TRBV28, the J call TRBJ1-2; 7 positions agree with TRBD1. V lost 4 bases, J lost 0 bases, and 8 bases stayed unmatched. This CDR3 contains 16 residues. Germline CDR1 and CDR2: MDHEN and SYDVKM. The CDR3 is CASSSPHRGTNYGYTF. DNA of the CDR3: TGTGCCAGCAGTTCACCCCACAGGGGAACTAACTATGGCTACACCTTC.

J is TRBJ1-2 and V is TRBV30; D remains ambiguous. Trimming cost V 1 base and J 7 bases, with 7 bases left between them. The CDR3 extends over 11 amino acids. From germline, CDR1 is GTSNPN and CDR2 SVGIG (reference sequence). The chain's CDR3 is CAWSAGFGYTF. CDR3 coding DNA: TGTGCCTGGAGTGCGGGGTTTGGCTACACCTTC. Based on the CDR3 plus reference TRBV30 and TRBJ1-2, the full variable domain is SQTIHQWPATLVQPVGSPLSLECTVEGTSNPNLYWYRQAAGRGLQLLFYSVGIGQISSEVPQNLSASRPQDRQFILSSKKLLLSDSGFYLCAWSAGFGYTFGSGTRLTVV.

The chain is built from TRBV4-2 and TRBJ2-5; TRBD2 might be the D (5 bases). V lost 3 bases and J 4 bases, leaving 18 bases between the germline ends. Germline V gene data show CDR1 as LGHNA and CDR2 as YNFKEQ. The CDR3 totals 16 residues. In nucleotides, the CDR3 is TGTGCCAGCAGCCAGAGGCTGCCAGCCGAGGGAGAGACCCAGTACTTC. Its protein is CASSQRLPAEGETQYF.

The rearrangement links TRBV7-2 to TRBJ1-3; D unclear. Germline CDR1 SGHTA, CDR2 FQGNSA. The germline V and J ends were trimmed by 1 base and 5 bases, with 12 bases remaining between them. The CDR3 loop spans 15 amino acids. CDR3 loop: CASSLGLTPRNTIYF. CDR3 nucleotides: TGTGCCAGCAGCTTAGGACTGACTCCAAGAAACACCATATATTTT.

This chain links TRBV5-4 with TRBJ2-2; D might be TRBD2 (6 bases). Germline CDR1 reads SGHNT; CDR2 reads YYREEE (reference sequence). The CDR3 spans 16 residues. V lost 2 bases and J lost 2, with 13 bases in between. This CDR3 is CASSLIASANTGELFF. The DNA of the CDR3 is TGTGCCAGCAGCTTAATCGCTAGCGCCAACACCGGGGAGCTGTTTTTT.

This rearrangement joins TRBV19 to TRBJ2-1; D call uncertain. The germline V and J ends were trimmed by 6 bases and 9 bases, with 15 bases remaining between them. Germline lookup yields CDR1 LNHDA and CDR2 SQIVND (reference sequence). The CDR3 sequence is 13 residues long. The CDR3 region is CASRSLRFGEQFF. The CDR3 coding sequence is TGTGCCAGTAGATCCCTTCGCTTCGGTGAGCAGTTCTTC.

The V gene is TRBV5-4, the J gene TRBJ1-1; D gene uncertain. CDR3 length: 12 amino acids. V was clipped by 0 bases and J by 8 bases, with 8 bases between them. Germline CDR1 reads SGHNT; CDR2 reads YYREEE (reference sequence). CDR3: CASSLDPEEAFF. The CDR3 region has the DNA TGTGCCAGCAGCTTGGACCCGGAAGAAGCTTTCTTT.